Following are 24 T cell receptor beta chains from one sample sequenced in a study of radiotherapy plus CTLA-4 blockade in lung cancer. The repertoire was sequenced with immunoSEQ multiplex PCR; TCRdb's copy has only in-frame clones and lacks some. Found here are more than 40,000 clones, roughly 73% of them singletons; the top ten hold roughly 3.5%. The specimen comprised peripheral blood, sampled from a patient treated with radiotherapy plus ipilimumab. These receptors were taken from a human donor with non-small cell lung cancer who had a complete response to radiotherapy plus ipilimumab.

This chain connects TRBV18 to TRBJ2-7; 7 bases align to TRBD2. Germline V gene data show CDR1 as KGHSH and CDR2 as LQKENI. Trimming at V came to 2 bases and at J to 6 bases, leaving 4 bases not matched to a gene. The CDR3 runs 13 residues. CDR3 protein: CASSPTTGGEQYF. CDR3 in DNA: TGTGCCAGCTCACCAACCACGGGGGGCGAGCAGTACTTC.

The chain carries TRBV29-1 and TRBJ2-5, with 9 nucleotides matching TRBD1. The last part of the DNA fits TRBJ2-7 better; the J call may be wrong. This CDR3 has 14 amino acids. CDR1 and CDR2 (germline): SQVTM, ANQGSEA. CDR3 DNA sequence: TGCAGCGTGGGGGGACAGGGATGGGCCTACGAGCAGTACTTC. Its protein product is CSVGGQGWAYEQYF.

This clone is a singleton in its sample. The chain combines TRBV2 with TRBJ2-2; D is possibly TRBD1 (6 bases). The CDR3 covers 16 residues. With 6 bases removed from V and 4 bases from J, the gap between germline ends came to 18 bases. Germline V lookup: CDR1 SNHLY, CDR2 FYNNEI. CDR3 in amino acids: CASRGTGKPTTGELFF. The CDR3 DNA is TGTGCCAGCAGGGGAACAGGGAAACCAACCACCGGGGAGCTGTTTTTT.

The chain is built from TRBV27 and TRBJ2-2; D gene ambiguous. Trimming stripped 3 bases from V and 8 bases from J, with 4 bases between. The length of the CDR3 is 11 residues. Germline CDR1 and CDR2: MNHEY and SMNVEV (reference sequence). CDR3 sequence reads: CASSLRGELFF. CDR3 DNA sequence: TGTGCCAGCAGTTTGCGGGGGGAGCTGTTTTTT.

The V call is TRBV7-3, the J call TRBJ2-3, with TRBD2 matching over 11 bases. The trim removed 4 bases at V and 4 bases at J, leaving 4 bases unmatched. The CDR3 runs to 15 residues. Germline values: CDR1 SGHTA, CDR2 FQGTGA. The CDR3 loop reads CASSSGLAAADTQYF. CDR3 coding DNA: TGTGCCAGCAGCTCGGGACTAGCGGCTGCAGATACGCAGTATTTT.

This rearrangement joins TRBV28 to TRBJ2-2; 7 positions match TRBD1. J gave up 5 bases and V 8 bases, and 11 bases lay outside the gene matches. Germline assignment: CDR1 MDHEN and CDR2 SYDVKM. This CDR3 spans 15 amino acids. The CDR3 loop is CASYTRQGLTGELFF. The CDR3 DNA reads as TGTGCCAGCTATACAAGACAGGGATTAACCGGGGAGCTGTTTTTT.

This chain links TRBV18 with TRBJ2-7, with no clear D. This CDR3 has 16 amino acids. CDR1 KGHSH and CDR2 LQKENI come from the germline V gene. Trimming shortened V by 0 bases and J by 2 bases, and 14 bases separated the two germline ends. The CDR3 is CASSPPEAEPTYEQYF. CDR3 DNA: TGTGCCAGCTCACCACCTGAGGCAGAACCGACCTACGAGCAGTACTTC.

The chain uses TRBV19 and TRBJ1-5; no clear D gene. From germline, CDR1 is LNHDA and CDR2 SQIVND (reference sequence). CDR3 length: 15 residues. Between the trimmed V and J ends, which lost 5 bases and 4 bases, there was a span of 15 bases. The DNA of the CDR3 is TGTGCCAGTAGTCCTCGCCACAGTAGAAATCAGCCCCAGCATTTT. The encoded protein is CASSPRHSRNQPQHF. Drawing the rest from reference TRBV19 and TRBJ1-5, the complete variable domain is DGGITQSPKYLFRKEGQNVTLSCEQNLNHDAMYWYRQDPGQGLRLIYYSQIVNDFQKGDIAEGYSVSREKKESFPLTVTSAQKNPTAFYLCASSPRHSRNQPQHFGDGTRLSIL.

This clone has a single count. This CDR3 reads CASSPSPAGRPSNEQFF. The DNA for the CDR3 is TGTGCCAGCAGCCCAAGTCCAGCGGGGAGGCCAAGTAATGAGCAGTTCTTC. The J gene is TRBJ2-1, the V gene TRBV27; TRBD2 matches 7 bases. Germline V CDR1 and CDR2: MNHEY, SMNVEV (reference sequence). V was clipped by 6 bases and J by 7 bases; unmatched bases: 18. CDR3 length: 17 residues.

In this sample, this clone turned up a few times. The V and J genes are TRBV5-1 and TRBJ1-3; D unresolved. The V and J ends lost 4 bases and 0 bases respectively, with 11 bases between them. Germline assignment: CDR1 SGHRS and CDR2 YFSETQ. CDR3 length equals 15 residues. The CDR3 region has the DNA TGCGCCAGCAGCCCACAGCCGTTCTCTGGAAACACCATATATTTT. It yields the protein CASSPQPFSGNTIYF.

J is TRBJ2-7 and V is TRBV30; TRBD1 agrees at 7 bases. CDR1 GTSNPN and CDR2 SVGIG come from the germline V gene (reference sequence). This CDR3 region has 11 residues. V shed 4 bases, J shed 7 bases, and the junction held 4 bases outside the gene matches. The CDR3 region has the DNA TGTGCCTGGAAGGGGGCCGGTGAGCAGTACTTC. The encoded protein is CAWKGAGEQYF.

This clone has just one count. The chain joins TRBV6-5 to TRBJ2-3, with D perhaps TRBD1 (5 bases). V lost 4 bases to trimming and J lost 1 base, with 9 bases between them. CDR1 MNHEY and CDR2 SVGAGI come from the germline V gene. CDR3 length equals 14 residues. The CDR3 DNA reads TGTGCCAGCAGTTGGGGCAGGGGCACAGATACGCAGTATTTT. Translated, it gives CASSWGRGTDTQYF.

In nucleotides, the CDR3 is TGTGCCAGCAGCTTACTGACAGGGAGCTCCTACGAGCAGTACTTC. Protein: CASSLLTGSSYEQYF. V gene TRBV7-9 combines with J gene TRBJ2-7, with 7 positions matching TRBD1. From germline, CDR1 is SEHNR and CDR2 FQNEAQ (reference sequence). With V trimmed by 2 bases and J by 0 bases, 4 bases remained unmatched. The CDR3 spans 15 residues. The complete variable domain, with remaining parts taken from reference TRBV7-9 and TRBJ2-7, reads DTGVSQNPRHKITKRGQNVTFRCDPISEHNRLYWYRQTLGQGPEFLTYFQNEAQLEKSRLLSDRFSAERPKGSFSTLEIQRTEQGDSAMYLCASSLLTGSSYEQYFGPGTRLTVT.

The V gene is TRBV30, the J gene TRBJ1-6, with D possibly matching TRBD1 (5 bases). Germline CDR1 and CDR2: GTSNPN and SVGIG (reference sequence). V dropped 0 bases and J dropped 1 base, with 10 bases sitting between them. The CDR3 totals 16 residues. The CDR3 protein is CAWSVLGGSYNSPLHF. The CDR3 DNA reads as TGTGCCTGGAGTGTATTGGGGGGTTCCTATAATTCACCCCTCCACTTT.

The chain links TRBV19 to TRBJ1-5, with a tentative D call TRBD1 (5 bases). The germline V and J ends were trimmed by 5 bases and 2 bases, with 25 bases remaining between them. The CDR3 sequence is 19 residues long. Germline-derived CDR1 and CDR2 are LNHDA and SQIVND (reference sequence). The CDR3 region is CASSRAPIQGLGGNQPQHF. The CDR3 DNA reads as TGTGCCAGTAGTCGCGCCCCGATCCAGGGTCTCGGTGGCAATCAGCCCCAGCATTTT.

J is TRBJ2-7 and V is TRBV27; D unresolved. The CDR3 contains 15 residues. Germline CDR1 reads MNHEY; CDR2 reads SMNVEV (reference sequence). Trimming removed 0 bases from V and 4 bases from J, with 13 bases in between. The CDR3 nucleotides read TGTGCCAGCAGTTTATCCGAGACATCACCTTACGAGCAGTACTTC. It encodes CASSLSETSPYEQYF.

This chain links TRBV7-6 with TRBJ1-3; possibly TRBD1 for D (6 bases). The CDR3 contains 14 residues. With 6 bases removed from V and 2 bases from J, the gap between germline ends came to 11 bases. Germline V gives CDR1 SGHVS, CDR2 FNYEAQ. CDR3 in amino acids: CASSSRQAGNTIYF. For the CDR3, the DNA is TGTGCCAGCAGTTCCCGACAGGCTGGAAACACCATATATTTT.

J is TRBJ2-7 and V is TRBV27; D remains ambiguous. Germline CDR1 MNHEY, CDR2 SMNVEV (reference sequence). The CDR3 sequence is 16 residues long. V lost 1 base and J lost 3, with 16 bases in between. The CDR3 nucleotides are TGTGCCAGCAGTTTATTCGGCAGGCAATCGGTCTACGAGCAGTACTTC. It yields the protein CASSLFGRQSVYEQYF.

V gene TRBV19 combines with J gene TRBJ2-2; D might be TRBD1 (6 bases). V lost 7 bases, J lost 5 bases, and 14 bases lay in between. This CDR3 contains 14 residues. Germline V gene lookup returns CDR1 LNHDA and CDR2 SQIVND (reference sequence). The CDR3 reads CASMAQGWTGELFF. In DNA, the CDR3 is TGTGCCAGTATGGCACAGGGTTGGACCGGGGAGCTGTTTTTT.

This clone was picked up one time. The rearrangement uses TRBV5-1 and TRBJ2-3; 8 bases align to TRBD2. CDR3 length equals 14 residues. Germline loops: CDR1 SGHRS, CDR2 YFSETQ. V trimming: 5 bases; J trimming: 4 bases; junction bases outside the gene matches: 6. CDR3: CASRRLAGADTQYF. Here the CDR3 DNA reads TGCGCCAGCAGACGGCTAGCGGGTGCAGATACGCAGTATTTT.

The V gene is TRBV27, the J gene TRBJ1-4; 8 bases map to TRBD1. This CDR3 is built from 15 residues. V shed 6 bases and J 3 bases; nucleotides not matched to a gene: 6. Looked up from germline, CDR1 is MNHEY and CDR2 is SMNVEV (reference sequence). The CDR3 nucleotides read TGTGCCAGCAGAGATCCGGGACAGGCTAATGAAAAACTGTTTTTT. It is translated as CASRDPGQANEKLFF.

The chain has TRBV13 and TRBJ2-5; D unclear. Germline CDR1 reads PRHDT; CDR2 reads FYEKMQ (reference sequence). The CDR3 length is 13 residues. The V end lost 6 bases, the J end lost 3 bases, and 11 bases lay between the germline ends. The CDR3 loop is CASSPFLEETQYF. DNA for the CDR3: TGTGCCAGCAGTCCCTTTCTTGAAGAGACCCAGTACTTC.

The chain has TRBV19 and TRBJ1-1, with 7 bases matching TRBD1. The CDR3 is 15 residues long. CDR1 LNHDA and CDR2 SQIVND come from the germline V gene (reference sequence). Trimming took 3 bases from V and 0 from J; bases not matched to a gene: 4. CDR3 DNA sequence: TGTGCCAGTAGTATCGAACAGGGGTTGAACACTGAAGCTTTCTTT. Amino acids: CASSIEQGLNTEAFF. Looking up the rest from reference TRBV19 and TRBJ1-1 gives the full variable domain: DGGITQSPKYLFRKEGQNVTLSCEQNLNHDAMYWYRQDPGQGLRLIYYSQIVNDFQKGDIAEGYSVSREKKESFPLTVTSAQKNPTAFYLCASSIEQGLNTEAFFGQGTRLTVV.

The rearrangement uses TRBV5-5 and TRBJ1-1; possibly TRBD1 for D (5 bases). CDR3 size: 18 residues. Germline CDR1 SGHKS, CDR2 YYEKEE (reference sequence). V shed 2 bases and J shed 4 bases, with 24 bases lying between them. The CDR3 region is CASSFKRAGRSLGTEAFF. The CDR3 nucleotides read TGTGCCAGCAGCTTTAAAAGGGCAGGGCGTTCCCTGGGCACTGAAGCTTTCTTT.